This T cell receptor beta chain was documented in a study of blood T cell repertoires in COVID-19. Profiling relied on immunoSEQ multiplex PCR, and the TCRdb table lists in-frame clones only, not all of them. Of some 670,000 clones listed, just under 90% are singletons. The CDR3 is 13 residues long. The junction had 5 bases not matched to a gene; V was cut back by 5 bases and J by 5 bases. Per germline, CDR1 SGHRS and CDR2 YFSETQ. V gene TRBV5-1 combines with J gene TRBJ2-3; 7 nucleotides align to TRBD2. The TCR sequence derives from a woman in her late teens or twenties with acute or convalescent COVID-19. Input material: peripheral blood. The CDR3 region is CASSRGGIDTQYF. CDR3 bases: TGCGCCAGCAGTAGGGGAGGGATAGATACGCAGTATTTT.